This T cell receptor beta chain derives from a study of blood T cell repertoires in COVID-19. Study-level background: Samples representing acute and convalescent COVID-19 were sourced from the United States, Italy and Spain. Sample material is recorded as cDNA or gDNA derived from T cells, B-cell-depleted T cells, or PBMCs.

In the original analysis: Reference gene primer amplification gave estimated nucleated cell counts. Clones were read by immunoSEQ multiplex PCR, and TCRdb kept only the in-frame ones, dropping some. V and J calls and clone size follow that table, whereas D and trimming were derived from the DNA. The sample has some 200,000 clones, around 80% seen once. Per germline, CDR1 SGDLS and CDR2 YYNGEE. With 1 base clipped from V and 3 bases from J, the junction kept 4 bases outside the gene matches. The CDR3 has 15 residues. This TCR came from a woman aged 80 or older with acute or convalescent COVID-19. The specimen sequenced was peripheral blood. This chain joins TRBV9 and TRBJ1-5, with 7 bases fitting TRBD1. The CDR3 loop is CASSVTGTDNQPQHF. The CDR3 nucleotides are TGTGCCAGCAGCGTAACCGGGACAGACAATCAGCCCCAGCATTTT.